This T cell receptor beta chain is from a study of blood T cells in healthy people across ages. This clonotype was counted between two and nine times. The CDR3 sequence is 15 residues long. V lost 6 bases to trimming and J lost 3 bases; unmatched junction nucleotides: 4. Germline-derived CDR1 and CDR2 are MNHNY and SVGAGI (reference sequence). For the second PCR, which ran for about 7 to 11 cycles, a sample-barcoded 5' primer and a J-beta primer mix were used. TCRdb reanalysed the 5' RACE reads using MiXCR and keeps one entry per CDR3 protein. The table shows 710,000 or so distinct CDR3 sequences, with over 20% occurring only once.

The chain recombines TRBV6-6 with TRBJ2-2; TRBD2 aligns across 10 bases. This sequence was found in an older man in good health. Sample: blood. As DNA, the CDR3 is TGTGCCAGCAGCCGGACTAGCGGCGACACCGGGGAGCTGTTTTTT. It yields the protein CASSRTSGDTGELFF.